These T cell receptor beta chains were read from a single sample in a study of long-term antiretroviral therapy in people with HIV. TCRdb's copy holds only in-frame clones and misses some; the assay was immunoSEQ multiplex PCR. The sample lists about 7,800 clones, over 65% occurring once. The source was unsorted PBMCs, collected 0.6 years before starting antiretroviral therapy. These TCRs come from a man aged 35 to 55 with HIV. CDR3s include the opening cysteine and the closing phenylalanine or tryptophan. The order of the fields is J gene, D gene, CDR3 length, clone size, V gene, CDR3 protein, CDR3 DNA. A D gene is named only where the DNA matches it firmly. Rows may omit the clone size; those that give it use once, few, many or a size class.

>TRBJ1-2|TRBD1|15|few|TRBV9
CASSREGQGLGGYTF
TGTGCCAGCAGCCGTGAGGGACAGGGATTAGGTGGCTACACCTTC
>TRBJ2-1|NA|12|NA|TRBV7-2
CASSWGRQEQFF
TGTGCCAGCAGCTGGGGAAGACAGGAGCAGTTCTTC
>TRBJ2-3|NA|14|NA|TRBV9
CASSGQVSTDTQYF
TGTGCCAGCAGCGGCCAAGTTAGCACAGATACGCAGTATTTT
>TRBJ1-2|TRBD1|17|NA|TRBV10-3
CAISGRLPGQGINGYTF
TGTGCCATCAGTGGCCGGTTACCGGGACAGGGGATTAATGGCTACACCTTC
>TRBJ2-3|NA|19|once|TRBV5-1
CASSLGGTAATLRTDTQYF
TGCGCCAGCAGCTTGGGGGGGACGGCGGCAACGTTGCGCACAGATACGCAGTATTTT
>TRBJ1-2|NA|12|NA|TRBV29-1
CSVEGPFGGYTF
TGCAGCGTCGAGGGCCCCTTTGGGGGCTACACCTTC
>TRBJ1-5|NA|14|large|TRBV10-1
CASSESWAGQPQHF
TGCGCCAGCAGTGAGTCCTGGGCGGGACAGCCCCAGCATTTT
>TRBJ2-1|NA|15|NA|TRBV5-8
CASSLKGNLVYEQFF
TGTGCCAGCAGCTTGAAGGGTAATCTTGTCTATGAGCAGTTCTTC
>TRBJ2-2|NA|17|NA|TRBV5-1
CASSLVRGAPGTGELFF
TGCGCCAGCAGCTTGGTGAGAGGGGCTCCGGGCACCGGGGAGCTGTTTTTT
>TRBJ2-7|NA|14|few|TRBV6-6
CASRSGPPTYEQYF
TGTGCCAGCAGGTCCGGGCCCCCCACCTACGAGCAGTACTTC
>TRBJ1-5|NA|15|NA|TRBV30
CAWSVRGFSNQPQHF
TGTGCCTGGAGTGTTCGGGGCTTTAGCAATCAGCCCCAGCATTTT
>TRBJ2-2|NA|14|NA|TRBV9
CASSATVSTGELFF
TGTGCCAGCAGCGCCACTGTTAGCACCGGGGAGCTGTTTTTT
>TRBJ2-7|NA|12|NA|TRBV6-6
CASSYGGHEQYF
TGTGCCAGCAGTTACGGGGGGCACGAGCAGTACTTC
>TRBJ1-1|NA|14|NA|TRBV5-1
CASSSSRSDTEAFF
TGCGCCAGCAGCTCCTCGCGGAGCGACACTGAAGCTTTCTTT
>TRBJ1-1|TRBD1|15|few|TRBV5-4
CASSLGQGLGTEAFF
TGTGCCAGCAGCTTGGGACAGGGCTTAGGCACTGAAGCTTTCTTT
>TRBJ2-7|NA|13|NA|TRBV6-5
CASSYAGSYEQYF
TGTGCCAGCAGTTACGCCGGGAGCTACGAGCAGTACTTC
>TRBJ1-3|NA|16|NA|TRBV5-6
CASSLGGPLSGNTIYF
TGTGCCAGCAGCTTGGGGGGGCCCCTCTCTGGAAACACCATATATTTT
>TRBJ2-1|TRBD2|14|NA|TRBV6-5
CASRPGLADNEQFF
TGTGCCAGCAGACCGGGACTAGCTGACAATGAGCAGTTCTTC
>TRBJ1-1|NA|13|once|TRBV7-9
CASSLDGGTEAFF
TGTGCCAGCAGCTTGGACGGGGGAACTGAAGCTTTCTTT
>TRBJ2-2|TRBD2|17|NA|TRBV5-1
CASSRTPSGANTGELFF
TGCGCCAGCAGCCGGACGCCTAGCGGGGCGAACACCGGGGAGCTGTTTTTT
>TRBJ2-5|TRBD2|12|medium-sized|TRBV7-9
CASSPGLAAQYF
TGTGCCAGCAGCCCTGGACTAGCCGCCCAGTACTTC
>TRBJ1-4|TRBD1|15|NA|TRBV18
CASSPGQGASEKLFF
TGTGCCAGCTCACCCGGACAGGGGGCTAGTGAAAAACTGTTTTTT
>TRBJ2-1|NA|14|few|TRBV6-1
CASSEGPDYNEQFF
TGTGCCAGCAGTGAAGGCCCTGACTACAATGAGCAGTTCTTC
>TRBJ1-1|TRBD1|14|NA|TRBV11-2
CASSLIQGDTEAFF
TGTGCCAGCAGCCTTATCCAGGGGGACACTGAAGCTTTCTTT
>TRBJ2-3|NA|11|NA|TRBV28
CASSQGAPQYF
TGTGCCAGCAGCCAAGGGGCGCCGCAGTATTTT
>TRBJ1-1|NA|11|few|TRBV30
CAWSISTEAFF
TGTGCCTGGAGTATTAGCACTGAAGCTTTCTTT
>TRBJ2-4|TRBD1|16|NA|TRBV2
CASSVRQGLAKNIQYF
TGTGCCAGCAGTGTTCGACAGGGCCTAGCCAAAAACATTCAGTACTTC
>TRBJ1-5|NA|13|NA|TRBV30
CAWSGDSNQPQHF
TGTGCCTGGAGTGGGGATAGCAATCAGCCCCAGCATTTT
>TRBJ2-1|NA|15|NA|TRBV7-8
CASSLKAEPYNEQFF
TGTGCCAGCAGCTTAAAGGCGGAACCCTACAATGAGCAGTTCTTC
>TRBJ2-3|TRBD1|16|few|TRBV5-1
CASSYQGQGSTDTQYF
TGCGCCAGCAGCTACCAGGGACAGGGCAGCACAGATACGCAGTATTTT
>TRBJ2-7|NA|14|NA|TRBV29-1
CSVLNTGGSYEQYF
TGCAGCGTTTTAAATACAGGAGGATCCTACGAGCAGTACTTC
>TRBJ2-5|NA|16|NA|TRBV18
CASSPQGRAGEETQYF
TGTGCCAGCTCACCACAGGGCAGGGCTGGTGAAGAGACCCAGTACTTC
>TRBJ2-3|TRBD2|17|few|TRBV11-3
CASSSPQAGGSTDTQYF
TGTGCCAGCAGCTCCCCCCAGGCGGGGGGAAGCACAGATACGCAGTATTTT
>TRBJ1-5|NA|15|NA|TRBV5-5
CASSLEDYSNQPQHF
TGTGCCAGCAGCTTGGAGGACTATAGCAATCAGCCCCAGCATTTT
>TRBJ2-7|NA|13|once|TRBV6-1
CASSGRTSYEQYF
TGTGCCAGCAGTGGTAGGACCTCCTACGAGCAGTACTTC
>TRBJ2-7|TRBD1|13|NA|TRBV27
CASSPGQPYEQYF
TGTGCCAGCAGTCCGGGACAGCCCTACGAGCAGTACTTC
>TRBJ1-5|TRBD1|13|NA|TRBV29-1
CSVGQGSNQPQHF
TGCAGCGTGGGACAGGGGTCCAATCAGCCCCAGCATTTT
>TRBJ1-2|NA|13|NA|TRBV19
CASTKGWDYGYTF
TGTGCCAGTACCAAGGGCTGGGACTATGGCTACACCTTC
>TRBJ2-2|TRBD2|15|NA|TRBV2
CASRGSGGLTGELFF
TGTGCCAGCAGAGGTAGCGGGGGCCTCACCGGGGAGCTGTTTTTT
>TRBJ1-5|NA|15|large|TRBV4-1
CASSQAATSDQPQHF
TGCGCCAGCAGCCAGGCCGCCACCTCCGATCAGCCCCAGCATTTT
>TRBJ2-2|NA|16|NA|TRBV30
CAWRVGWARDTGELFF
TGTGCCTGGAGAGTCGGCTGGGCTCGGGACACCGGGGAGCTGTTTTTT
>TRBJ2-7|NA|13|NA|TRBV5-6
CASSPPLSYEQYF
TGTGCCAGCAGCCCACCGCTCTCCTACGAGCAGTACTTC
>TRBJ1-2|NA|12|NA|TRBV6-5
CASTERGFGYTF
TGTGCCAGCACCGAAAGGGGATTTGGCTACACCTTC
>TRBJ1-2|NA|13|NA|TRBV9
CASSATGNGGYTF
TGTGCCAGCAGCGCAACAGGGAATGGCGGCTACACCTTC
>TRBJ1-4|NA|13|NA|TRBV2
CASSERGVEKLFF
TGTGCCAGCAGTGAAAGAGGGGTTGAAAAACTGTTTTTT
>TRBJ1-2|NA|17|NA|TRBV19
CASSIFPQASGVYGYTF
TGTGCCAGTAGTATATTCCCTCAAGCGTCGGGAGTCTATGGCTACACCTTC
>TRBJ2-4|NA|14|NA|TRBV7-9
CASSLLEGSDIQYF
TGTGCCAGCAGCTTGTTAGAAGGGTCGGACATTCAGTACTTC